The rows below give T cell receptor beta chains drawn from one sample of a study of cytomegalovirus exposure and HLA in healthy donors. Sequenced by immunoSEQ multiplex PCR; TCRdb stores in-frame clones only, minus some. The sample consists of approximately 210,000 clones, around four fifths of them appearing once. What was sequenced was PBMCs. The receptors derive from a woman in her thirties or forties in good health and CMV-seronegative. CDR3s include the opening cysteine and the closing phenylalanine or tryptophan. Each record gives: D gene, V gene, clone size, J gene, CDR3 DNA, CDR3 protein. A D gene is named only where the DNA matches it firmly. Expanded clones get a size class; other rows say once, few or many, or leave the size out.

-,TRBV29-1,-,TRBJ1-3,TGCAGCGCGGGCGGGGATTCTGGAAACACCATATATTTT,CSAGGDSGNTIYF
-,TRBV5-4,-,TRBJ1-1,TGTGCCAGCAGCTTTACGGGGGGTGAAGTTTTCTTT,CASSFTGGEVFF
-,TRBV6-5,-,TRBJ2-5,TGTGCCAGCAGTTGGAGGGGAAATGGGCAAGAGACCCAGTACTTC,CASSWRGNGQETQYF
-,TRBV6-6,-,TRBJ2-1,TGTGCCAGCAGGTCTGTGGGCGGGGCGACGAATGAGCAGTTCTTC,CASRSVGGATNEQFF
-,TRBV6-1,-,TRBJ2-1,TGTGCCAGCAGTGAATACGGGACCTACAATGAGCAGTTCTTC,CASSEYGTYNEQFF
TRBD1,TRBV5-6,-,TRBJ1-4,TGTGCCAGCAGCCAGTACAGGGGGTTAAATGAAAAACTGTTTTTT,CASSQYRGLNEKLFF
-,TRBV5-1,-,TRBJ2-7,TGCGCCAGCAGCACACGAGGGGGGGGCTTTTCCTACGAGCAGTACTTC,CASSTRGGGFSYEQYF
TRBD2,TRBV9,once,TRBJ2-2,TGTGCCAGCGGACTAGGGGTGGGCGGGGAGCTGTTTTTT,CASGLGVGGELFF
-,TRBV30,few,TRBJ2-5,TGTGCCTGGAGTGTAAAAGGGAGGGAGACCCAGTACTTC,CAWSVKGRETQYF
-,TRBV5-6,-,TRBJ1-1,TGTGCCAGCAGCTTGGTACCTTCGCGGACTGAAGCTTTCTTT,CASSLVPSRTEAFF
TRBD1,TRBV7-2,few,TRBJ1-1,TGTGCCAGCAGTACAGGGGGACCTGAAGCTTTCTTT,CASSTGGPEAFF